Here is one T cell receptor beta chain with its context. Treatment noted: 15 to 20 received Ad26.COV2.S at low or high dose, single or two shots; roughly five received placebo; per-sample allocation not given. Sampling was done on day 63 after the first vaccine or placebo injection. This entry is derived from a study of Ad26.COV2.S vaccination and SARS-CoV-2 variants. Here immunoSEQ multiplex PCR was the method, and the copy in TCRdb shows in-frame clones only, minus some. The data show about 480,000 clones, roughly nine tenths seen once. The length of the CDR3 is 16 residues. Germline CDR1 and CDR2: SGHRS and YFSETQ. V lost 0 bases and J lost 3, with 12 bases in between.

The clonotype was recovered from a person aged 18-65 years who received the Ad26.COV2.S COVID-19 vaccine or a placebo. Sequenced here: peripheral blood, sampled in a trial of Ad26.COV2.S vaccine versus placebo. The chain is built from TRBV5-1 and TRBJ2-2; unclear D gene. The DNA of the CDR3 is TGCGCCAGCAGCTTGGTCGGAAGCAGCGACACCGGGGAGCTGTTTTTT. This translates into CASSLVGSSDTGELFF.